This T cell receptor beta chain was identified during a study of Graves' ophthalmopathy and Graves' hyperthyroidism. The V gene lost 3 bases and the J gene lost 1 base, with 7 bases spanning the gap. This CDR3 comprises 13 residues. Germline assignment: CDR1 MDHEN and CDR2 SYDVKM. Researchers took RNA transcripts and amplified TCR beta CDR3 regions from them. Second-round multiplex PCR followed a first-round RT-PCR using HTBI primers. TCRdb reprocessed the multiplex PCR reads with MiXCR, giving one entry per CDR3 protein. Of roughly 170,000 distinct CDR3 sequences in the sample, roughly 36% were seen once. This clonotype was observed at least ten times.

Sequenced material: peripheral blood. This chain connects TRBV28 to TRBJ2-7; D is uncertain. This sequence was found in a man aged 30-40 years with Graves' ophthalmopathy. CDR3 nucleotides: TGTGCCAGCAGTTTGCCAGTTTCCTACGAGCAGTACTTC. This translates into CASSLPVSYEQYF.